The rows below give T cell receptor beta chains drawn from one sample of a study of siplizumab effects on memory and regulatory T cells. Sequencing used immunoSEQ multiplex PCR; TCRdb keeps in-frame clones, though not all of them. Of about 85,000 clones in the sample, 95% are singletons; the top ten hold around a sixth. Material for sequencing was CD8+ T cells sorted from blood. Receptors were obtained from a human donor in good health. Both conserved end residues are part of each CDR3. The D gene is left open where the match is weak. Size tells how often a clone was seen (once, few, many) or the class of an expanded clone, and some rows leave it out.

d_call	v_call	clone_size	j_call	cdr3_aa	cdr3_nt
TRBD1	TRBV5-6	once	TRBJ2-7	CASSKGTGAYEQYF	TGTGCCAGCAGCAAAGGGACAGGGGCGTACGAGCAGTACTTC
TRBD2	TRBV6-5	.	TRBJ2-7	CASSYRLAGGYEQYF	TGTGCCAGCAGTTACCGACTAGCGGGAGGGTACGAGCAGTACTTC
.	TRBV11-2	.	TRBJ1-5	CASSLDGLGPQHF	TGTGCCAGCAGCTTAGATGGCCTGGGGCCCCAGCATTTT
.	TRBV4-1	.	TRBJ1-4	CASSQVGGGLNEKLFF	TGCGCCAGCAGCCAAGTCGGAGGGGGGCTTAATGAAAAACTGTTTTTT
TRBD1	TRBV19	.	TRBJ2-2	CASSLQGAGTGELFF	TGTGCCAGTAGTTTACAGGGGGCTGGCACCGGGGAGCTGTTTTTT
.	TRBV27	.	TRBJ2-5	CASSTIGYQETQYF	TGTGCCAGCAGTACCATCGGCTACCAAGAGACCCAGTACTTC
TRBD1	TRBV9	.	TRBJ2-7	CASSATGGIYEQYF	TGTGCCAGCAGCGCCACAGGGGGCATCTACGAGCAGTACTTC
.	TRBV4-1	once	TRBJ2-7	CASSGDKTYEQYF	TGCGCCAGCAGTGGGGACAAGACCTACGAGCAGTACTTC
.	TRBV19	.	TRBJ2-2	CASSWGRDAGELFF	TGTGCCAGTAGTTGGGGCAGGGACGCCGGGGAGCTGTTTTTT
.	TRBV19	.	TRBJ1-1	CASSILGTEAFF	TGTGCCAGTAGTATCCTAGGAACTGAAGCTTTCTTT
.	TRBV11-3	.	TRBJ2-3	CASSFRGESTDTQYF	TGTGCCAGCAGCTTTCGTGGGGAAAGCACAGATACGCAGTATTTT
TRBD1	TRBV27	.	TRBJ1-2	CASSFSTGGRDYGYTF	TGTGCCAGCAGTTTTTCTACAGGGGGCAGGGACTATGGCTACACCTTC